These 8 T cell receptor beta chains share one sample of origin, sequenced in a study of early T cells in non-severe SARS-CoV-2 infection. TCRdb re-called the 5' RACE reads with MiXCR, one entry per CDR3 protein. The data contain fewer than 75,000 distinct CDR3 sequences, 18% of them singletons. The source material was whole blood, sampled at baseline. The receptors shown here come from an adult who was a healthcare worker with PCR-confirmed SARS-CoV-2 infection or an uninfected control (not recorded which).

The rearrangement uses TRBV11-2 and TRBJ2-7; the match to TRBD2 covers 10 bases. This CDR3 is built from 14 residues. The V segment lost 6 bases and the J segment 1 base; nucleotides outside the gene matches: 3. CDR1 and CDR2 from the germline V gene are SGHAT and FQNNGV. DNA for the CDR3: TGTGCCAGCAGGTTTAGCGGGAGGTCCTACGAGCAGTACTTC. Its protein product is CASRFSGRSYEQYF.

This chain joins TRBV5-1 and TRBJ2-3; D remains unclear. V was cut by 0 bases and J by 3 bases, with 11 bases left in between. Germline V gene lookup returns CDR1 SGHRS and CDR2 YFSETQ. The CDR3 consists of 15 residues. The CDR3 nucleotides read TGCGCCAGCAGCTTGGGGCCCACGGAGACAGATACGCAGTATTTT. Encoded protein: CASSLGPTETDTQYF.

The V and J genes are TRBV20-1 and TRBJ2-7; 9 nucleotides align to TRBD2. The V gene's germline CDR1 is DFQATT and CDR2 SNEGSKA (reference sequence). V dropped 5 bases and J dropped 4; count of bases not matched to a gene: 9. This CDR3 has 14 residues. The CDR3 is CSAARAGGAYEQYF. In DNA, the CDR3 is TGCAGTGCTGCCAGAGCGGGGGGTGCGTACGAGCAGTACTTC.

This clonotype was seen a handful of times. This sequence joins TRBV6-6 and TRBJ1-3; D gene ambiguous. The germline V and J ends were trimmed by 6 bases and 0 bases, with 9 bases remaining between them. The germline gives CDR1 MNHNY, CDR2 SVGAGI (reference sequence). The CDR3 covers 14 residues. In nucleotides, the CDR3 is TGTGCCAGCAGGGCCGGGGACTCTGGAAACACCATATATTTT. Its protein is CASRAGDSGNTIYF.

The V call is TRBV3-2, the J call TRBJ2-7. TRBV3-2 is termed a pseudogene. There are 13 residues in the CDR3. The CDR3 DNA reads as TGTGCCAGCAGCCCAATAGGGAAAGACGAGCAGTACTTC. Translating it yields CASSPIGKDEQYF.

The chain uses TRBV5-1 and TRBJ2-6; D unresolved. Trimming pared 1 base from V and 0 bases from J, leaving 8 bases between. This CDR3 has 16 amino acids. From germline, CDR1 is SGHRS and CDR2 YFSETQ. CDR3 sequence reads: CASSLPASSGANVLTF. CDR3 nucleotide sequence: TGCGCCAGCAGCTTGCCCGCGAGCTCTGGGGCCAACGTCCTGACTTTC. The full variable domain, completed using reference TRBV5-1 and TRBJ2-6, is KAGVTQTPRYLIKTRGQQVTLSCSPISGHRSVSWYQQTPGQGLQFLFEYFSETQRNKGNFPGRFSGRQFSNSRSEMNVSTLELGDSALYLCASSLPASSGANVLTFGAGSRLTVL.

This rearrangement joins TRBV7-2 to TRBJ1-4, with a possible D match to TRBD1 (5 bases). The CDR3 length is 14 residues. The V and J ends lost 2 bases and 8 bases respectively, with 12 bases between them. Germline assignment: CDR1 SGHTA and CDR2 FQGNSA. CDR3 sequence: CASSLRQQREKLFF. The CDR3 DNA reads TGTGCCAGCAGCTTACGACAGCAACGAGAAAAACTGTTTTTT.

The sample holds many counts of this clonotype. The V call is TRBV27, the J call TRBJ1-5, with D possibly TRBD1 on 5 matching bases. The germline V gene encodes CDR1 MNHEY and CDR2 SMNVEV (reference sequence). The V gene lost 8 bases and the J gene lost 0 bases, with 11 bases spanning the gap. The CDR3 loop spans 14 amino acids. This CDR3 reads CASGDSDSNQPQHF. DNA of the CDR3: TGTGCCAGCGGTGACAGTGATAGCAATCAGCCCCAGCATTTT.